A single sample gave rise to the 9 T cell receptor beta chains below, sequenced in a study of tumor-infiltrating lymphocytes in localized non-small cell lung cancer. Sequenced by immunoSEQ multiplex PCR; TCRdb stores in-frame clones only, minus some. The table records some 12,000 clones, 60% to 85% of them present only once. The sample comprised lung tumor tissue. These receptors all stem from a human donor with non-small cell lung cancer.

This clone ranks as medium-sized (0.01 to 0.1%). As DNA, the CDR3 is TGTGCCAGCTCACCGCGGGCAACCCAGGACACTGAAGCTTTCTTT. It encodes CASSPRATQDTEAFF. The chain combines TRBV18 with TRBJ1-1; D is ambiguous. CDR1 and CDR2 (germline): KGHSH, LQKENI. The CDR3 totals 15 residues. Trimming removed 3 bases at V and 3 bases at J, with 14 bases between.

This chain connects TRBV5-1 to TRBJ2-7; 9 nucleotides agree with TRBD1. V lost 1 base and J lost 6; bases outside the gene matches: 8. The CDR3 runs 15 residues. From germline, CDR1 is SGHRS and CDR2 YFSETQ. The CDR3 here is CASSLWDRARREQYV. CDR3 bases: TGCGCCAGCAGCTTGTGGGACAGGGCCCGACGCGAGCAGTACGTC.

The chain couples TRBV5-4 to TRBJ2-7; D is possibly TRBD2 (6 bases). Germline CDR1 SGHNT, CDR2 YYREEE (reference sequence). The length of the CDR3 is 15 residues. The germline V and J ends were trimmed by 5 bases and 1 base, with 16 bases remaining between them. CDR3 coding DNA: TGTGCCAGCAGGGCCGGGACTGGGGTTTCCTACGAGCAGTACTTC. Amino acid sequence: CASRAGTGVSYEQYF.

V usage is TRBV15 and J usage is TRBJ2-5; TRBD1 aligns across 7 bases. The CDR3 spans 15 residues. J was trimmed by 2 bases and V by 0 bases; bases with no gene match: 3. In germline, CDR1 is LNHNV, CDR2 YYDKDF (reference sequence). CDR3 in amino acids: CATSRDSTGQETQYF. CDR3 sequence (DNA): TGTGCCACCAGCAGAGATTCGACAGGGCAAGAGACCCAGTACTTC.

The chain uses TRBV18 and TRBJ2-3; D remains ambiguous. The V gene's germline CDR1 is KGHSH and CDR2 LQKENI. The CDR3 contains 15 residues. Trimming took off 2 bases at V and 2 bases at J, with 11 bases between the two ends. CDR3 region: CASSPVGGYTDTQYF. The CDR3 nucleotides are TGTGCCAGCTCACCAGTGGGCGGATACACAGATACGCAGTATTTT.

This clone appeared once. The chain links TRBV2 to TRBJ1-1; D unresolved. The CDR3 totals 13 residues. Per the germline V gene, CDR1 is SNHLY and CDR2 is FYNNEI. V was cut by 7 bases and J by 0 bases, with 9 bases left in between. The CDR3: CASIALLNTEAFF. CDR3 bases: TGTGCCAGCATTGCCCTATTGAACACTGAAGCTTTCTTT.

This clone was observed a few times. The chain couples TRBV4-2 to TRBJ2-5; D might be TRBD1 (6 bases). Per germline, CDR1 LGHNA and CDR2 YNFKEQ. V was shortened by 4 bases and J by 5 bases, with 17 bases between the two germline ends. This CDR3 is built from 15 residues. The CDR3 region has the DNA TGTGCCAGCAGCCCAGCTGGGTGGGGGCGGGAGACCCAGTACTTC. Encoded protein: CASSPAGWGRETQYF.

The chain combines TRBV7-8 with TRBJ1-1; D gene ambiguous. This CDR3 spans 14 amino acids. The germline gives CDR1 SGHVS, CDR2 FQNEAQ. The V gene lost 5 bases and the J gene lost 0 bases, with 10 bases spanning the gap. CDR3 amino acids: CASSPAGLNTEAFF. The CDR3 region has the DNA TGTGCCAGCAGCCCAGCGGGCCTGAACACTGAAGCTTTCTTT.

V usage is TRBV5-5 and J usage is TRBJ2-7; TRBD2 matches at 11 bases. The CDR3 runs 15 residues. Trimming cost V 2 bases and J 1 base; bases outside gene matches: 2. Per germline, CDR1 SGHKS and CDR2 YYEKEE (reference sequence). DNA of the CDR3: TGTGCCAGCAGCTTTAGCGGGGGGGAATCCTACGAGCAGTACGTC. Translation: CASSFSGGESYEQYV.